There are many counts of the clone carrying this TCR beta chain. Its antigen is unknown. This specimen comes from a study of identical twins. V was clipped by 2 bases and J by 7 bases, with 12 bases between them. The CDR3 runs 14 residues. The V gene's germline CDR1 is LGHDT and CDR2 YNNKEL (reference sequence). Study results and limitations: The conclusions drew on cross-sectional statistical analysis instead of tracking the same donors. Out-of-frame beta chain sequences displayed weaker excess sharing between twins.

All donors were healthy, and all were Caucasian. cDNA molecules carried unique molecular identifiers, and template switching added a universal primer site. TCRdb ran MiXCR on the 5' RACE reads and lists one entry per CDR3 protein. Found here are about 920,000 distinct CDR3 sequences, about 12% of them singletons; the top ten hold around 1.6%. This same sample was also part of a study on yellow fever vaccine responses in identical twins.

The sample comprised PBMCs. The rearrangement uses TRBV3-1 and TRBJ2-1; the D call may be TRBD1 or TRBD2 (6 bases each). The TCR sequence derives from a woman under 30 in good health. The CDR3 DNA reads as TGTGCCAGCAGCCAACTGGGGGGCCAAAATGAGCAGTTCTTC. Its protein product is CASSQLGGQNEQFF.